The source of this T cell receptor (beta chain) is a study of lymphopenia after photon versus proton radiotherapy. Clones were sequenced by immunoSEQ multiplex PCR, and TCRdb holds only the in-frame ones, with some missing. The table includes more than 25,000 clones, roughly 89% detected once. Germline V gene sequence: CDR1 SNHLY, CDR2 FYNNEI. With 6 bases clipped from V and 9 bases from J, the junction kept 8 bases outside the gene matches. This CDR3 has 13 residues. Sequenced material: peripheral blood, taken from a patient treated with proton-based radiotherapy. This sequence originates from a woman aged 60 to 75 with cholangiocarcinoma. Some clones in this sample may be carry-over from other donors' samples. The chain carries TRBV2 and TRBJ2-1; 7 positions match TRBD1. CDR3 nucleotides: TGTGCCAGCAGACATGAGGGGGCCGGTGAGCAGTTCTTC. Protein: CASRHEGAGEQFF.